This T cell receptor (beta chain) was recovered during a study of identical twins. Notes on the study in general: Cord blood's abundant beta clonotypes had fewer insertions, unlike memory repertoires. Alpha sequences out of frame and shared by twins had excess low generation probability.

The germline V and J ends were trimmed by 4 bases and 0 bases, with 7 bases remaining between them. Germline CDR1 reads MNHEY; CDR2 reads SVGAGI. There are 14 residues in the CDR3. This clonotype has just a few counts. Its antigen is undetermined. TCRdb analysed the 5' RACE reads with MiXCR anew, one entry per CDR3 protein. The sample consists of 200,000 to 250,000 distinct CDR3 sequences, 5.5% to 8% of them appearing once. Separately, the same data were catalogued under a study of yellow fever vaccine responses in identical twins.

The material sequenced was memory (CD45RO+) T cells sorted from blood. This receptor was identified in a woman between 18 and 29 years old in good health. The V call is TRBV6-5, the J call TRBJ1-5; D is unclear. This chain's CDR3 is CASSFRGSNQPQHF. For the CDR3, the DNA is TGTGCCAGCAGTTTCAGAGGTAGCAATCAGCCCCAGCATTTT.